A single TCR beta chain is shown here with its context. This specimen comes from a study of T cell changes during pregnancy in multiple sclerosis. The method was immunoSEQ multiplex PCR; TCRdb's version includes in-frame clones alone and lacks a portion of them. The sample holds roughly 60,000 clones, 85% to 90% seen once. Trimming removed 4 bases from V and 6 bases from J; junction bases left unmatched: 4. CDR3 size: 14 residues. Per the germline V gene, CDR1 is SGHRS and CDR2 is YFSETQ. This chain links TRBV5-1 with TRBJ2-3, with TRBD2 matching over 11 bases. The input for sequencing was CD4+ T cells from peripheral blood mononuclear cells, taken in the first trimester of pregnancy. The receptor was isolated from a female donor with multiple sclerosis, enrolled in a pregnancy study. The CDR3 is CASSVGLAGDTQYF. CDR3 DNA: TGCGCCAGCAGCGTCGGACTAGCGGGCGATACGCAGTATTTT.